Listed below are T cell receptor beta chains from one sample, sequenced in a study of T cells in Graves' hyperthyroidism and ophthalmopathy. TCRdb ran MiXCR on the multiplex PCR reads and lists one entry per CDR3 protein. The sample has under 400,000 distinct CDR3 sequences, roughly 15% seen once. The sample taken for sequencing was blood. The receptors derive from a man aged 25 to 40 with Graves' hyperthyroidism. Each CDR3 is given without its conserved first and last residue.

J | V | CDR3
TRBJ1-5 | TRBV7-9 | ASSFGNRGEEGNQPQH
TRBJ2-1 | TRBV5-1 | ASSLGGGGGNEQF
TRBJ2-7 | TRBV12-3/TRBV12-4 | ASSLRQGYYEQY
TRBJ1-3 | TRBV7-9 | ASSYARNAIY
TRBJ2-1 | TRBV20-1 | SARVDLAGYNEQF
TRBJ1-1 | TRBV20-1 | SARDVSDWNTEAF
TRBJ1-6 | TRBV6-1 | ASSMDRGGSPLH
TRBJ2-7 | TRBV27 | ASSLRGDHEQY
TRBJ2-7 | TRBV20-1 | SARGLAGGQAEQY
TRBJ1-1 | TRBV19 | ASSLDPSGQGASF
TRBJ1-5 | TRBV10-3 | AISESTAYQPQH
TRBJ2-7 | TRBV12-3/TRBV12-4 | ASGMGWLDEQY
TRBJ2-5 | TRBV20-1 | STGTSGNLETQY
TRBJ2-7 | TRBV20-1 | SARDFTAGGPREQY
TRBJ1-2 | TRBV7-8 | ASSPQTGSYGYT
TRBJ2-1 | TRBV12-3/TRBV12-4 | ASSLWRTSKENEQF
TRBJ1-1 | TRBV20-1 | THGDRDTEAF
TRBJ2-5 | TRBV2 | ASGVDSKETQY
TRBJ2-5 | TRBV3-1 | ASSPGSQTQY
TRBJ1-1 | TRBV12-3/TRBV12-4 | ASSQGTSEAF
TRBJ1-1 | TRBV20-1 | SARHDLRNTEAF
TRBJ2-1 | TRBV2 | ASKRESYNEQF
TRBJ2-1 | TRBV15 | ATSRGNPYNEQF
TRBJ2-3 | TRBV3-1 | ASSPNSRDTQY
TRBJ2-3 | TRBV29-1 | SVGGGSTDTQY
TRBJ2-3 | TRBV28 | ASLRENGGVAGGEPPSTDTQY
TRBJ2-3 | TRBV5-4 | ASSKTITDTQY
TRBJ2-6 | TRBV11-2 | ASSLGTPKLRAFSGANVLT
TRBJ1-1 | TRBV6-1 | ASRVPGILTEAF
TRBJ2-1 | TRBV5-1 | ASSRGTSGYNEQF
TRBJ2-5 | TRBV20-1 | SATSEAQY
TRBJ1-2 | TRBV6-1 | ASSAADVFEAGYT
TRBJ1-2 | TRBV5-1 | ASSRTDLGYT
TRBJ2-1 | TRBV7-2 | ASSLRVDEQF
TRBJ1-1 | TRBV25-1 | AGSDRQGMMAEAF
TRBJ1-6 | TRBV3-1 | ASALGQNDNSPLH
TRBJ2-1 | TRBV5-1 | ASSLRLAGGDEQF
TRBJ2-7 | TRBV7-9 | ASSNERDEQY
TRBJ2-1 | TRBV12-5 | ASGYGQGSNNEQF